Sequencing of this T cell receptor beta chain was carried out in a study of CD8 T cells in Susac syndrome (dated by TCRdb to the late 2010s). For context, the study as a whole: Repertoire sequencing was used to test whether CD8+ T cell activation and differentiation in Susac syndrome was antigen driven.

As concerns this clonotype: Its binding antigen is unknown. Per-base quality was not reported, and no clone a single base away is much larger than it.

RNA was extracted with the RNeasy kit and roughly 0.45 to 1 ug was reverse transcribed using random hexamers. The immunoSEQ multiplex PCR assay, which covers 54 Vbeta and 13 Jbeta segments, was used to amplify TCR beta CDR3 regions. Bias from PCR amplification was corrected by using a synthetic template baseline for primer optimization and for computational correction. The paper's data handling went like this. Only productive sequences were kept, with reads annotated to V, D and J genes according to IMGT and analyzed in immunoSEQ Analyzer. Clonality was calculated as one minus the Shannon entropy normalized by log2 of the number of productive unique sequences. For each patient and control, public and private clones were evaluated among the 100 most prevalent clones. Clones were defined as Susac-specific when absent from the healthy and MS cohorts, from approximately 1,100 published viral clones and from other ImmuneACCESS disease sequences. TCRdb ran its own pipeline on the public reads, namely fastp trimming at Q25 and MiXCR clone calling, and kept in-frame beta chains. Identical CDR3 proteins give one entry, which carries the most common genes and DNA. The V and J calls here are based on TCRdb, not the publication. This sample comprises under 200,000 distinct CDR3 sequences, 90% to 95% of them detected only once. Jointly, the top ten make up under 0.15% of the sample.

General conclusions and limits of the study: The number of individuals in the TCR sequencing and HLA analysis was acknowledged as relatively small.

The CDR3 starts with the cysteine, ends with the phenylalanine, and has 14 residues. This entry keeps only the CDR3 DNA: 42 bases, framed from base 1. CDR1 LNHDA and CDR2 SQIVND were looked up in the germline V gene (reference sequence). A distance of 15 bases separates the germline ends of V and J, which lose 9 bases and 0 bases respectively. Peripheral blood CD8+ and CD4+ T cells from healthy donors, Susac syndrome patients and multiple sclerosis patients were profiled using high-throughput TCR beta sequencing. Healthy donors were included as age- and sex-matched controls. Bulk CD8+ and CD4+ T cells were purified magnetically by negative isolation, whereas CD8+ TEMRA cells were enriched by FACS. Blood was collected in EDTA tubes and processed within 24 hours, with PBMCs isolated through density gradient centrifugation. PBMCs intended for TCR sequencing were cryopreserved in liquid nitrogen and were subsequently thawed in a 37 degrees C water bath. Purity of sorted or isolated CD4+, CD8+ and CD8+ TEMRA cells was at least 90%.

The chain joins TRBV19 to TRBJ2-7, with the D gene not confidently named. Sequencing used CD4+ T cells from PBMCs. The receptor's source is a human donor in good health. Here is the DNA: TGTGCCAGCTCAATGGACCCGAGCTCCTACGAGCAGTACTTC. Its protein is CASSMDPSSYEQYF.